This T cell receptor beta chain is drawn from a study of blood T cell repertoires in COVID-19. Germline values: CDR1 SGHVS, CDR2 FQNEAQ. The CDR3 totals 15 residues. Trimming took off 6 bases at V and 6 bases at J, with 19 bases between the two ends. One Seattle source followed patients from active infection through their disease course. Authors' analysis steps: Nucleated cell counts were estimated from reference gene primer amplification. Produced via immunoSEQ multiplex PCR; TCRdb's table is partial and in-frame only. V and J calls plus clone size are reproduced from that table; the DNA served to infer D and trimming. The sample holds 300,000 to 400,000 clones, around 89% seen once.

The chain recombines TRBV7-8 with TRBJ2-3; possible D gene TRBD2, 7 bases. This TCR derives from a woman aged 25-40 years with COVID-19, enrolled during active disease. Sequenced input: peripheral blood. CDR3 nucleotides: TGTGCCAGCAGGTCGGACGGGGGGCCGGGGGATACGCAGTATTTT. This gives the protein CASRSDGGPGDTQYF.